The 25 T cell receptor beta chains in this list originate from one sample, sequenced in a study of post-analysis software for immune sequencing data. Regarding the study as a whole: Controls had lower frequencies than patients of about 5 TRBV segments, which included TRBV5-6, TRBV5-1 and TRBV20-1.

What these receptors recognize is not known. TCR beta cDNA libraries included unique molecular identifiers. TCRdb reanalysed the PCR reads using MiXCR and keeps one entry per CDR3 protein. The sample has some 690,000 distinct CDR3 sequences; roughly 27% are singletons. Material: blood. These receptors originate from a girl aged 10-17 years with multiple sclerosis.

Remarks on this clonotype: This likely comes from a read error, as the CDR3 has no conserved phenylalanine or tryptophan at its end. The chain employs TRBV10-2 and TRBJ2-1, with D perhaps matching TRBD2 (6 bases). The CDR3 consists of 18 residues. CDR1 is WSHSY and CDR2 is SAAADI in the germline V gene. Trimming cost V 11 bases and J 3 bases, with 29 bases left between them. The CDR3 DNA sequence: TGCGCCCCTCGTACCCTTTTGGGGCGGGATGGGTTCTACAATGAGCAGTTCTTA. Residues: CAPRTLLGRDGFYNEQFL.

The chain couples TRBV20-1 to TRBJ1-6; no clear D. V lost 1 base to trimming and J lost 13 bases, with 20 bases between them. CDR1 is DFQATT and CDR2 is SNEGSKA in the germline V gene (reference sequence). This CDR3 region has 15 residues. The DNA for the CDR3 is TGCAGTGCTAGAGCCGTTGGGCAGTCGATAGGGCCCCTCCACTTT. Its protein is CSARAVGQSIGPLHF.

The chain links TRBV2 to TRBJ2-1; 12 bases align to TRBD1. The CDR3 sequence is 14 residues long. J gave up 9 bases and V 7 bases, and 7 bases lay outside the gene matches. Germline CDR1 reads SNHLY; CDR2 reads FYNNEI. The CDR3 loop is CASTLGQGAIEQFF. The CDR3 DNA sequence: TGTGCCAGCACCCTGGGACAGGGGGCGATTGAGCAGTTCTTC.

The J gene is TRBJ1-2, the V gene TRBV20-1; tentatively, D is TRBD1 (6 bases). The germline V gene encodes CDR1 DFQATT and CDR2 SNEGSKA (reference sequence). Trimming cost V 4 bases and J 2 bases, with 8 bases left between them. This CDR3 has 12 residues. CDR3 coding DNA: TGCAGTGCTAACAGGGCCAACTATGGCTACACCTTC. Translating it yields CSANRANYGYTF.

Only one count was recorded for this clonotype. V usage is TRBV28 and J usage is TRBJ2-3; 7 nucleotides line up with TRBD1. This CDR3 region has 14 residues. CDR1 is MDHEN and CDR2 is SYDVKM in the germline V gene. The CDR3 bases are TGTGCTGGCAGTGAACAGGGGAAGACAGATACGCAGTATTTT. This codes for CAGSEQGKTDTQYF. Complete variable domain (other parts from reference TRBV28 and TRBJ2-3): DVKVTQSSRYLVKRTGEKVFLECVQDMDHENMFWYRQDPGLGLRLIYFSYDVKMKEKGDIPEGYSVSREKKERFSLILESASTNQTSMYLCAGSEQGKTDTQYFGPGTRLTVL.

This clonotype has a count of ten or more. CDR3 sequence (DNA): TGTGCCAGCAGCTTGGGGGTTTACGAGCAGTACTTC. Translated, it gives CASSLGVYEQYF. The rearrangement uses TRBV11-2 and TRBJ2-7; D possibly matches TRBD1 or TRBD2 (5 bases each). Germline V gene data show CDR1 as SGHAT and CDR2 as FQNNGV. V was pared by 3 bases and J by 4 bases, with 7 bases between. The CDR3 extends over 12 amino acids.

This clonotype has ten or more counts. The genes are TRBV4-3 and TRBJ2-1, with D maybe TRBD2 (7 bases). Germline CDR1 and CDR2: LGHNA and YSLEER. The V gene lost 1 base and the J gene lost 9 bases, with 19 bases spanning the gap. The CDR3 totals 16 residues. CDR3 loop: CASSQVKVLGGAEQFF. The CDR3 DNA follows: TGCGCCAGCAGCCAAGTCAAGGTGCTAGGGGGGGCTGAGCAGTTCTTC.

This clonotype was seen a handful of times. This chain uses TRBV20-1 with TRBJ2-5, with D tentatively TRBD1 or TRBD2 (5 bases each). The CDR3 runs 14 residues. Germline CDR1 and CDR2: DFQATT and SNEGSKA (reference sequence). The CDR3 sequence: CSLSGTGLPETQYF. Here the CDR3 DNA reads TGCAGCCTCTCCGGGACGGGTCTCCCAGAGACCCAGTACTTC.

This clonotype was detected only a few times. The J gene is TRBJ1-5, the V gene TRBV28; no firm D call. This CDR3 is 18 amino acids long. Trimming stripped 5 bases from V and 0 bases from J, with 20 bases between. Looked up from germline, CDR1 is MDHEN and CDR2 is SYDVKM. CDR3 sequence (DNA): TGTGCCAGCAGTCCGATTCTCCCCAGGCGGGATAGCAATCAGCCCCAGCATTTT. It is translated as CASSPILPRRDSNQPQHF.

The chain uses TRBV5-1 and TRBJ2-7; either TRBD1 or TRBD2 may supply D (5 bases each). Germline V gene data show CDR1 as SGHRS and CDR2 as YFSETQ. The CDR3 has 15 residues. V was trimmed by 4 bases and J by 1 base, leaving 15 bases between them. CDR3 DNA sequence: TGCGCCAGCAGCCCGAGGGTTGGGGGTTCCTACGAGCAGTACTTC. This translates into CASSPRVGGSYEQYF.

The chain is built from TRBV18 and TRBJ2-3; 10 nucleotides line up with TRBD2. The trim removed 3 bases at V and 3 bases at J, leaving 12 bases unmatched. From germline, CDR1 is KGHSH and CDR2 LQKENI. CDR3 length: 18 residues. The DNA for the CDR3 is TGTGCCAGCTCACCGTCCTCCGCACTAGCGGGGTATACAGATACGCAGTATTTT. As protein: CASSPSSALAGYTDTQYF.

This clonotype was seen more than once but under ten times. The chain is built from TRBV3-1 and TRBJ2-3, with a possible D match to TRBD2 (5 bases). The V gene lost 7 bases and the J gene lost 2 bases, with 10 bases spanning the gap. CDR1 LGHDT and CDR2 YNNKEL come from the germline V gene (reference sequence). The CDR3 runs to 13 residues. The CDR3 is CASKQAATDTQYF. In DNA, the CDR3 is TGTGCCAGCAAACAAGCGGCCACAGATACGCAGTATTTT.

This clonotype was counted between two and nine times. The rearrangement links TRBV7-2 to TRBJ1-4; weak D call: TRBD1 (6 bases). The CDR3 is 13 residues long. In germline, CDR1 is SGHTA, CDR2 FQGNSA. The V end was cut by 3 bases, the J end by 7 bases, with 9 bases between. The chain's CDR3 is CASSFTGSEKLFF. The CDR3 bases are TGTGCCAGCAGCTTCACAGGGAGTGAAAAACTGTTTTTT.

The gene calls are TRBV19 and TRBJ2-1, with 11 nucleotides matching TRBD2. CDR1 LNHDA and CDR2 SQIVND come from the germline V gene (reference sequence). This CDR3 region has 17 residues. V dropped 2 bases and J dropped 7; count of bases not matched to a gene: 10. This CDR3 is CASSISSGGAVWNEQFF. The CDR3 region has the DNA TGTGCCAGTAGTATAAGTAGCGGGGGGGCGGTCTGGAATGAGCAGTTCTTC.

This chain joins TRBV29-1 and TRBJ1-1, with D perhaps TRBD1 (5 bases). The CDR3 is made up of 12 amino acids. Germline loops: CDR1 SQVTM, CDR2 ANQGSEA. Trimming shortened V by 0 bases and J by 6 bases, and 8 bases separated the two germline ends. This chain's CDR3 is CSVEDPGPEAFF. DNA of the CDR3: TGCAGCGTTGAAGACCCAGGGCCTGAAGCTTTCTTT.

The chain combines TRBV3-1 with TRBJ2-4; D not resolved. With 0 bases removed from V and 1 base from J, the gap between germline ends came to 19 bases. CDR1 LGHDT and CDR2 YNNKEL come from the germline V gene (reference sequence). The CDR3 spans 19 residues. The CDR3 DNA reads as TGTGCCAGCAGCCAAGATTTAGGTTCCGGTTTGACGGCCAAAAACATTCAGTACTTC. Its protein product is CASSQDLGSGLTAKNIQYF.

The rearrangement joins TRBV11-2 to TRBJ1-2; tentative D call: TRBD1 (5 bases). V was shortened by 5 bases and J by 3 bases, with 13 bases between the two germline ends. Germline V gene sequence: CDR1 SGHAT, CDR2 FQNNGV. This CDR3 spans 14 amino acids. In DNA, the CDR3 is TGTGCCAGCAGCGCCTCCAGGGCGGACTATGGCTACACCTTC. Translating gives CASSASRADYGYTF.

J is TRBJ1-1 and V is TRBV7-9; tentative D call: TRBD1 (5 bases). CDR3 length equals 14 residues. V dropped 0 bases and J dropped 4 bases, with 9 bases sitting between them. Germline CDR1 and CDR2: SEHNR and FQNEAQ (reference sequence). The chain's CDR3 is CASSLAQVATEAFF. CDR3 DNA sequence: TGTGCCAGCAGCTTAGCACAGGTGGCCACTGAAGCTTTCTTT.

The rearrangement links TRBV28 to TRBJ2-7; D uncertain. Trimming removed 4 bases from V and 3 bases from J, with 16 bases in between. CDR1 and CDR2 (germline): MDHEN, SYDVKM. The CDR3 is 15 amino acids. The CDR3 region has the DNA TGTGCCAGCAGTTCACACCTCGCAGGAGACTACGAGCAGTACTTC. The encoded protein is CASSSHLAGDYEQYF.

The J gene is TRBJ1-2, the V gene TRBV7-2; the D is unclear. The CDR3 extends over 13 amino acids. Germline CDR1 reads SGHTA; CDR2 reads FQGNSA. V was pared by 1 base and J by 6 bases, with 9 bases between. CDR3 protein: CASSLGRWDGYTF. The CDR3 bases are TGTGCCAGCAGCTTAGGCAGGTGGGATGGCTACACCTTC.

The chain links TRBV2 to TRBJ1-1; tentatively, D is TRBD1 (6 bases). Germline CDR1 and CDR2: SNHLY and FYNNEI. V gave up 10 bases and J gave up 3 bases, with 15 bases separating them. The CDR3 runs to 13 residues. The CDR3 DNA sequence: TGTGCCATCGCGGCACAGGGACACACTGAAGCTTTCTTT. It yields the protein CAIAAQGHTEAFF.

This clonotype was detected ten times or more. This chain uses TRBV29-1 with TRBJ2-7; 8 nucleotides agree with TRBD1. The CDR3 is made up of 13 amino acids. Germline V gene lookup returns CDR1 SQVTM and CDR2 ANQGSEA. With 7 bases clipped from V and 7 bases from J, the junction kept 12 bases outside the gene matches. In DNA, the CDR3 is TGCAGCGCCTGGGGACAGGTACCGGGGGAGCAGTACTTC. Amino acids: CSAWGQVPGEQYF.

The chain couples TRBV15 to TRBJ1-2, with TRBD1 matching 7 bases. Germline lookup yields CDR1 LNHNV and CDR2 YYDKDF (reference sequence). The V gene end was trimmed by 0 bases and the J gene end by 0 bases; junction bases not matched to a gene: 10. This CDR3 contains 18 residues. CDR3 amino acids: CATSRDSFAGTANYGYTF. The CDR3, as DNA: TGTGCCACCAGCAGAGATAGCTTTGCGGGGACAGCTAACTATGGCTACACCTTC.

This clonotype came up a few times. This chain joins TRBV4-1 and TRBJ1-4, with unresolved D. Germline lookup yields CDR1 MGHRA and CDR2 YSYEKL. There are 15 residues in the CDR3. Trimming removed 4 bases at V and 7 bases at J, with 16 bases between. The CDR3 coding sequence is TGCGCCAGCAGCCTCGGACCTACCGATGTTGAAAAACTGTTTTTT. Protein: CASSLGPTDVEKLFF.

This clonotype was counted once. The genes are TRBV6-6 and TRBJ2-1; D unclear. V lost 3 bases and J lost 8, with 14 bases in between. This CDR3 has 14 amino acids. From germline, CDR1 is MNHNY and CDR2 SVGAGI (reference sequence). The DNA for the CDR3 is TGTGCCAGCAGTTATCCGGCAGGCAGCGATGAGCAGTTCTTC. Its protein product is CASSYPAGSDEQFF.